The subject of this entry is one T cell receptor beta chain. Clones were sequenced by immunoSEQ multiplex PCR, and TCRdb holds only the in-frame ones, with some missing. The repertoire holds about 73,000 clones, with about nine tenths as singletons. The record originates from a study of OX40 agonist ivuxolimab in advanced cancers. In the study overall: The patients' treatment was ivuxolimab, an agonistic anti-OX40 (CD134) antibody.

Sequencing used CD4+ or CD8+ T cells sorted from blood, obtained in a trial of the OX40 agonist ivuxolimab. This receptor was identified in an adult with an advanced solid tumor such as melanoma, head and neck, liver or kidney cancer.

DNA of the CDR3: TGTGCCAGCAGCTTAAAGCGGGATGAGCAGTTCTTC. It yields the protein CASSLKRDEQFF. V is TRBV7-3 and J is TRBJ2-1, with D perhaps TRBD2 (6 bases). V lost 1 base and J lost 8, with 6 bases in between. Per germline, CDR1 SGHTA and CDR2 FQGTGA. The CDR3 is 12 amino acids.